This note documents a single T cell receptor (beta chain) sequence. The antigen is undetermined. The repertoire was sequenced with immunoSEQ multiplex PCR; TCRdb's copy has only in-frame clones and lacks some. Found here are over 20,000 clones, about 91% of them singletons; the top ten hold roughly 0.3%. This specimen comes from a study of monozygotic twins with cystic fibrosis. General observations from the study: The repertoire was suggested to be naive-dominated, clonality median around 0.01. In this small cohort, shared CDR3 numbers showed no association with age, concordance or disease severity. Monozygotic CF twins shared more identical nucleotide clonotypes than unrelated patients.

CDR3 length: 14 amino acids. V dropped 0 bases and J dropped 9 bases, with 9 bases sitting between them. Germline CDR1 MNHEY, CDR2 SVGAGI. V usage is TRBV6-5 and J usage is TRBJ1-6; D is unclear. The TCR sequence derives from a girl aged 2 to 10 with cystic fibrosis. Sequencing input: blood. CDR3: CASSYSVLASPLHF. CDR3 nucleotides: TGTGCCAGCAGTTACTCAGTTCTGGCTTCACCCCTCCACTTT.